This T cell receptor beta chain was retrieved from a study of blood T cell repertoires in COVID-19. Study overall: Acute and convalescent COVID-19 specimens originated in the United States, Italy and Spain. Nucleic acid was either cDNA or gDNA, and it came from T cells, B-cell-depleted T cells, or PBMCs.

The CDR3 has 15 amino acids. From germline, CDR1 is ENHRY and CDR2 SYGVKD. V trimming: 10 bases; J trimming: 3 bases; junction bases outside the gene matches: 15. Methods used by the authors: Reference gene primer amplification yielded estimated nucleated cell counts. Profiling relied on immunoSEQ multiplex PCR, and the TCRdb table lists in-frame clones only, not all of them. That table supplies the V and J calls and clone size; D and trimming were determined from the DNA. In the table there are around 130,000 clones, 80% to 90% of which are singletons. Sequenced sample: peripheral blood. The chain recombines TRBV10-3 with TRBJ2-7, with TRBD2 matching over 7 bases. The sequence derives from a human donor in a cohort sampled during active COVID-19. CDR3 DNA: TGTGCCACCTCCCAGACTAGGGCTAGCGGCTACGAGCAGTACTTC. Residues: CATSQTRASGYEQYF.